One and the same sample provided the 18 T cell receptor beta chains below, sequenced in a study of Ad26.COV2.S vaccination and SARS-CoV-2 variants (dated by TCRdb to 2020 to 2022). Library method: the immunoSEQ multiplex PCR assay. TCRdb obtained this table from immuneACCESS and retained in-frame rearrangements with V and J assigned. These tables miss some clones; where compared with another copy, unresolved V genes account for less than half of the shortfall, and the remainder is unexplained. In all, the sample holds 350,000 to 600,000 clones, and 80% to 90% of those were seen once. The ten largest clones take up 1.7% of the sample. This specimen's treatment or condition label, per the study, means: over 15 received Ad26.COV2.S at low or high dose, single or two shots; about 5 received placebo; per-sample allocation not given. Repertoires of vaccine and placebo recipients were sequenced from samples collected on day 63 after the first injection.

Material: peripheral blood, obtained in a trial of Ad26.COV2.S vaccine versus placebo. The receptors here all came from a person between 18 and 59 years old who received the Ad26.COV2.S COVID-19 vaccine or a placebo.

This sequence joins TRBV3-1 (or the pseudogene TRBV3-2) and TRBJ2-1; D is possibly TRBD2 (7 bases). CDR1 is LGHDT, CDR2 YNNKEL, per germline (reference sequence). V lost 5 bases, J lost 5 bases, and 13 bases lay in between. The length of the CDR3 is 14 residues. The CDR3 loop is CASSSGGLHNEQFF. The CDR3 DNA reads TGTGCCAGCAGCTCGGGGGGCCTCCACAATGAGCAGTTCTTC.

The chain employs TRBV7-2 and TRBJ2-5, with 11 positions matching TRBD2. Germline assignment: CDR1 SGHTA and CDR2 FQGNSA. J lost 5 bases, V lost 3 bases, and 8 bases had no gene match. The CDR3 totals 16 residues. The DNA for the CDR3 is TGTGCCAGCAGCTTTCTAGCGGGGGGCCCCTCGGAGACCCAGTACTTC. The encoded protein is CASSFLAGGPSETQYF.

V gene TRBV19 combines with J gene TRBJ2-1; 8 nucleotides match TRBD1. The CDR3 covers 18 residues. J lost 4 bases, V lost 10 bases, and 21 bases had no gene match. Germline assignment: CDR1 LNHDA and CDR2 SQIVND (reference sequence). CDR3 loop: CATRGGRGLSQTYNEQFF. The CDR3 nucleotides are TGTGCCACAAGGGGCGGCAGGGGGCTTTCGCAAACGTACAATGAGCAGTTCTTC.

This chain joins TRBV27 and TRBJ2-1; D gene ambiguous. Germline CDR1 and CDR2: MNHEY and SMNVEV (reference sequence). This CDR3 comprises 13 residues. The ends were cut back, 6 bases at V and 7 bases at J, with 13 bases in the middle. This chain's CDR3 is CASRPSGTNEQFF. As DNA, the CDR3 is TGTGCCAGCAGACCTTCCGGAACAAATGAGCAGTTCTTC.

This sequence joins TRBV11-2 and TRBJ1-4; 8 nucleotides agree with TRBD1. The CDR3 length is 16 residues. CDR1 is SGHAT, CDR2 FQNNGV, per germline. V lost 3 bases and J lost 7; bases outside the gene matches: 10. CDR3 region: CASSFGQGSGVEKLFF. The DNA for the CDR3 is TGTGCCAGCAGCTTTGGACAGGGATCTGGAGTTGAAAAACTGTTTTTT.

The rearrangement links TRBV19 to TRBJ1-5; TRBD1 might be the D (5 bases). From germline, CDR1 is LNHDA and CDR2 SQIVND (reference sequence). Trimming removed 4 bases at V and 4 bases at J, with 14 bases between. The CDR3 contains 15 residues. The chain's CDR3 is CASSRGRVGNQPQHF. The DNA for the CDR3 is TGTGCCAGTAGTAGGGGGAGGGTTGGAAATCAGCCCCAGCATTTT.

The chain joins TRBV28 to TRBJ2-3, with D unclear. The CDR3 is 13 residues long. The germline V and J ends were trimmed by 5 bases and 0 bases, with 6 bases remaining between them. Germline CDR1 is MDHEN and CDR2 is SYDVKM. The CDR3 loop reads CASSAPSTDTQYF. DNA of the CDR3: TGTGCCAGCAGTGCCCCTAGCACAGATACGCAGTATTTT. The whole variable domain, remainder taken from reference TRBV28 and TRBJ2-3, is DVKVTQSSRYLVKRTGEKVFLECVQDMDHENMFWYRQDPGLGLRLIYFSYDVKMKEKGDIPEGYSVSREKKERFSLILESASTNQTSMYLCASSAPSTDTQYFGPGTRLTVL.

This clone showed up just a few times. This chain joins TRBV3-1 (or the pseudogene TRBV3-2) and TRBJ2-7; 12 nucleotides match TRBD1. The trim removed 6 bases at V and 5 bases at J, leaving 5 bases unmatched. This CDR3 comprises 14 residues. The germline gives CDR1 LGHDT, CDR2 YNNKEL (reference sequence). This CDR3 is CASRQGTGGDEQYF. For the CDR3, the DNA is TGTGCCAGCAGGCAGGGGACAGGGGGCGACGAGCAGTACTTC.

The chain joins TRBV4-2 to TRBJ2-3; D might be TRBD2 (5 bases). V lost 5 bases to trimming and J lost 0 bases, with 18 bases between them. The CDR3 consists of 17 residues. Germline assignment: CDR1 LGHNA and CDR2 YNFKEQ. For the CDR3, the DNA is TGTGCCAGCAGCTTATCATTTAGCGTTTCTAGCACAGATACGCAGTATTTT. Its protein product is CASSLSFSVSSTDTQYF.

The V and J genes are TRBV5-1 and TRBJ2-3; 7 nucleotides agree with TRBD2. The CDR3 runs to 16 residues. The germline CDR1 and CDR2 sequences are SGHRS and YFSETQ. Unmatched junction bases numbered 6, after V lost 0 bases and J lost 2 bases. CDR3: CASSLGLADPTDTQYF. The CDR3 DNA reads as TGCGCCAGCAGCTTGGGGCTAGCGGACCCCACAGATACGCAGTATTTT.

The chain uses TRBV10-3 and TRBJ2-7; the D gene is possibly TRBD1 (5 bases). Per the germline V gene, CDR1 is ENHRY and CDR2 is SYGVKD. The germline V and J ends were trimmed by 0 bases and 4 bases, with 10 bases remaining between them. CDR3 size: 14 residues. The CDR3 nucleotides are TGTGCCATCAGTGAGTCTACAGGACCGTACGAGCAGTACTTC. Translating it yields CAISESTGPYEQYF.

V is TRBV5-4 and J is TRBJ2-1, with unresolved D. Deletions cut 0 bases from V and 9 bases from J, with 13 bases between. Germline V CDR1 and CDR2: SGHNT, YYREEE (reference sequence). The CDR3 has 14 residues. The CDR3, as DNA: TGTGCCAGCAGCTTGGCCAACTCAATCCCTGAGCAGTTCTTC. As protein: CASSLANSIPEQFF.

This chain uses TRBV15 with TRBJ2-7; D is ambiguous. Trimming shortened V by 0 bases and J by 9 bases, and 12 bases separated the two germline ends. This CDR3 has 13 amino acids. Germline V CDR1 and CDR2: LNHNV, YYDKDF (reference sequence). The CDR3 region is CATSRDLSFPQYF. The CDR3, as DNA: TGTGCCACCAGCAGAGACCTCTCATTTCCGCAGTACTTC.

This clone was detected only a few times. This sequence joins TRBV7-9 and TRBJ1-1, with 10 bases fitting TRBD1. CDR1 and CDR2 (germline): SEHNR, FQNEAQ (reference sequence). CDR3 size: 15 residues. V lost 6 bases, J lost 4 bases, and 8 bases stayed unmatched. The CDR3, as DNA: TGTGCCAGCAGTAAGAAGACAGGGGGCCTCACTGAAGCTTTCTTT. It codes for CASSKKTGGLTEAFF.

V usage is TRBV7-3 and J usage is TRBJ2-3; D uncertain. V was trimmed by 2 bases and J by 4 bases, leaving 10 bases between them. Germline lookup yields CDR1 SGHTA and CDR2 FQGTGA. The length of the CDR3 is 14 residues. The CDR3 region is CASSLVHNSDTQYF. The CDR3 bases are TGTGCCAGCAGCTTAGTTCACAACTCAGATACGCAGTATTTT.

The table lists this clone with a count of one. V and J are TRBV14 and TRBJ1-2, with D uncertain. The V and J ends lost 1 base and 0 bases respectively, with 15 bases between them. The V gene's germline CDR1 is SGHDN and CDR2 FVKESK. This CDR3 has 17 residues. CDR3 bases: TGTGCCAGCAGCCAAGTCCCATCCAACCTAGCTAACTATGGCTACACCTTC. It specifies CASSQVPSNLANYGYTF. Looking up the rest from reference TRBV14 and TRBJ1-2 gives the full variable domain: EAGVTQFPSHSVIEKGQTVTLRCDPISGHDNLYWYRRVMGKEIKFLLHFVKESKQDESGMPNNRFLAERTGGTYSTLKVQPAELEDSGVYFCASSQVPSNLANYGYTFGSGTRLTVV.

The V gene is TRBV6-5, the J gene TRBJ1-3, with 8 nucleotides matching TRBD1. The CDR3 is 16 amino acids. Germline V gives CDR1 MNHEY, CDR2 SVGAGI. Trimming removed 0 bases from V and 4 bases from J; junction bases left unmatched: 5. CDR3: CASSYSSRGHGNTIYF. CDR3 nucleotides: TGTGCCAGCAGTTACTCTTCCAGGGGGCACGGAAACACCATATATTTT.

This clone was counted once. The CDR3 coding sequence is TGTGCCAGCAGTTCTTACTCAGCGGGAAGCACAGATACGCAGTATTTT. Translated: CASSSYSAGSTDTQYF. The chain links TRBV28 to TRBJ2-3; TRBD2 agrees at 7 bases. The V segment lost 4 bases and the J segment 0 bases; nucleotides outside the gene matches: 7. Germline V gene sequence: CDR1 MDHEN, CDR2 SYDVKM. CDR3 length: 16 residues.